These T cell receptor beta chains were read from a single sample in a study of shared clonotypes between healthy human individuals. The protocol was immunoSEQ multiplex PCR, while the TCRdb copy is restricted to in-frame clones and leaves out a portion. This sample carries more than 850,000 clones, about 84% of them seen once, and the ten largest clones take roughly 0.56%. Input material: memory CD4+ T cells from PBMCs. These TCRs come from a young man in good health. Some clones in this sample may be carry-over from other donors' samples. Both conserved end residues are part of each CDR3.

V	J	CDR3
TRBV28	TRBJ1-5	CASSLGDNYQPQHF
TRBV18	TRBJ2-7	CASSQADEQYF
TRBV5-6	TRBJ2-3	CASSIRATDTQYF
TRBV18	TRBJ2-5	CASSPWGQGAPRKTQYF
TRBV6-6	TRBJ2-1	CASSIQGAHNEQFF
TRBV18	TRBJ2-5	CASSPDRQETQYF
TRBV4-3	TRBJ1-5	CASSQEFRERQPQHF
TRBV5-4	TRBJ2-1	CASSPGLAGGNEQFF
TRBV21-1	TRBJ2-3	CARRWPSTDTQYF
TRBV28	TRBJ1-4	CASSLGGSQGREKLFF
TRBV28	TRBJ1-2	CASSLLYYGYTF
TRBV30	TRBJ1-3	CAWTPGGAGNTIYF
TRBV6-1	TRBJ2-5	CASSDRDRGRRDETQYF
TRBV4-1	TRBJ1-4	CASSQDRVLNEKLFF
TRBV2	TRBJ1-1	CASRWDTNTEAFF
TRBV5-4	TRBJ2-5	CASSSPEGGITQYF
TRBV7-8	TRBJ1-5	CASSPPGGQPQHF
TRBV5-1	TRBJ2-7	CASSLALDLPSYEQYF
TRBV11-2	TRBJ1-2	CASSLEEGPYYGYTF
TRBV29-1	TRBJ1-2	CSVGNRYGYTF
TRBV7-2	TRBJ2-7	CASSPVPSGVQYF
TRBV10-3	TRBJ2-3	CAISGLSGSTDTQYF
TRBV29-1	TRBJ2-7	CSVDGRGIVEQYF
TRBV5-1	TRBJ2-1	CASSFMGGHNEQFF
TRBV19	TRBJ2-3	CASQEATGIGPDTQYF
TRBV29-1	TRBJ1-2	CSLLGVAGYTF
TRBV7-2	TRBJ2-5	CASSESVTQYF
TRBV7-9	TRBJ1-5	CASSTTDGSNQPQHF
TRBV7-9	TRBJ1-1	CASSLQGINTEAFF
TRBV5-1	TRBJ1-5	CASSPGGGDSNQPQHF
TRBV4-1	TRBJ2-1	CASSQVLAGNEQFF
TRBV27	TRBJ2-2	CASSFDSANTGELFF
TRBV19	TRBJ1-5	CASSIRVQPQHF
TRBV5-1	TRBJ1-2	CASSSAGSYGYTF
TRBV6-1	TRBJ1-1	CASRLYGGMNTEAFF
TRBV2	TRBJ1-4	CASRDGTGGEKLFF
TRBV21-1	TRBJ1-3	CASRWGAYSGNTIYF
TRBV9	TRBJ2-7	CASSALSGTVSYEQYF
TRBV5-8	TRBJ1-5	CASSGEFHQPQHF
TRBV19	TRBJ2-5	CASSISRVQETQYF
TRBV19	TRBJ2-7	CASAGTSTSYEQYF
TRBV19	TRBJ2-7	CASSTYRGSDEQYF
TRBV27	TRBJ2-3	CASSYLSVRQGGTDTQYF
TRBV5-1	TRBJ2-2	CASSLWQGNTGELFF
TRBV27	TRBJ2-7	CASSLGGTTYEQYF
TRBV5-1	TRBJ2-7	CASSLLGAALEQYF